The 15 T cell receptor beta chains in this list originate from one sample, sequenced in a study of cytomegalovirus exposure and HLA in healthy donors (TCRdb year 2017). The library came from the immunoSEQ multiplex PCR assay. The multiplex PCR relied on a mix of 60 forward primers for TCR Vbeta segments and 13 reverse primers for TCR Jbeta segments. Here the immuneACCESS table is served through TCRdb, limited to in-frame sequences with V and J called. Missing clones are a known gap in these copies; in checked studies unresolved V genes cover under half, and the rest lacks a known reason. The sample data list a few hundred thousand clones, and about three quarters of these were observed just once. The top ten constitute around 2% of the sample. Sequenced sample: PBMCs. The receptor source for this set is a man younger than 35 in good health and CMV-seronegative.

Concerning this clone: The same CDR3 arises from other DNA sequences in this sample as well. J is TRBJ1-2 and V is TRBV4-3; 10 bases map to TRBD1. V was clipped by 5 bases and J by 2 bases; unmatched bases: 11. CDR1 and CDR2 (germline): LGHNA, YSLEER. The CDR3 length is 17 residues. The CDR3, as DNA: TGCGCCAGCAGCGACCGGGACAGGGGACACGCCAACTATGGCTACACCTTC. Its protein product is CASSDRDRGHANYGYTF.

This clone was detected only a few times. The chain couples TRBV29-1 to TRBJ1-1; D is perhaps TRBD1 (6 bases). The CDR3 sequence is 16 residues long. CDR1 is SQVTM, CDR2 ANQGSEA, per germline. The V and J ends lost 1 base and 7 bases respectively, with 22 bases between them. In nucleotides, the CDR3 is TGCAGCGTTGAAGCGGTAACTGGCAGGGGTTCTAGTGAAGCTTTCTTT. Residues: CSVEAVTGRGSSEAFF.

The chain is built from TRBV27 and TRBJ2-7, with 7 bases fitting TRBD1. In germline, CDR1 is MNHEY, CDR2 SMNVEV (reference sequence). The CDR3 is 14 residues long. V lost 5 bases to trimming and J lost 0 bases; unmatched junction nucleotides: 4. This chain's CDR3 is CASSTDRASYEQYF. The CDR3 nucleotides read TGTGCCAGCAGTACAGACAGGGCCTCCTACGAGCAGTACTTC.

V is TRBV6-5 and J is TRBJ2-1; the match to TRBD1 covers 8 bases. The CDR3 is 13 amino acids. Germline CDR1 MNHEY, CDR2 SVGAGI. Unmatched junction bases numbered 4, after V lost 6 bases and J lost 6 bases. The CDR3 here is CASRQGGVNEQFF. DNA for the CDR3: TGTGCCAGCAGACAGGGGGGAGTCAATGAGCAGTTCTTC.

DNA for the CDR3: TGCAGCGTTGGAGCGGTAGCTACCGGGGAGCTGTTTTTT. Residues: CSVGAVATGELFF. The chain uses TRBV29-1 and TRBJ2-2; weak D call: TRBD2 (5 bases). Looked up from germline, CDR1 is SQVTM and CDR2 is ANQGSEA. This CDR3 comprises 13 residues. Trimming pared 4 bases from V and 5 bases from J, leaving 11 bases between.

CDR3 residues: CASSLDSPPGNTIYF. The CDR3, as DNA: TGTGCCAGCAGTTTGGACAGTCCTCCTGGAAACACCATATATTTT. J is TRBJ1-3 and V is TRBV28, with TRBD1 as a possible D gene (6 bases). From germline, CDR1 is MDHEN and CDR2 SYDVKM. CDR3 length: 15 amino acids. The ends were cut back, 3 bases at V and 2 bases at J, with 11 bases in the middle.

The chain couples TRBV27 to TRBJ1-1; D is unclear. CDR3 length: 15 residues. The ends were cut back, 6 bases at V and 0 bases at J, with 14 bases in the middle. CDR1 MNHEY and CDR2 SMNVEV come from the germline V gene (reference sequence). CDR3 nucleotide sequence: TGTGCCAGCAGACCAACGACACGGCTGAACACTGAAGCTTTCTTT. Its translation: CASRPTTRLNTEAFF.

The chain recombines TRBV19 with TRBJ1-2, with D maybe TRBD1 (6 bases). V lost 5 bases to trimming and J lost 4 bases, with 11 bases between them. The CDR3 runs 13 residues. Looked up from germline, CDR1 is LNHDA and CDR2 is SQIVND (reference sequence). The CDR3 sequence is CASSAGTSYGYTF. In nucleotides, the CDR3 is TGTGCCAGTAGTGCTGGGACAAGCTATGGCTACACCTTC.

This chain links TRBV30 with TRBJ2-1, with 13 bases aligning to TRBD2. The CDR3 spans 14 residues. Per the germline V gene, CDR1 is GTSNPN and CDR2 is SVGIG (reference sequence). J lost 10 bases, V lost 6 bases, and 9 bases had no gene match. The CDR3: CACALAGGLWEQFF. DNA for the CDR3: TGTGCCTGTGCACTAGCGGGAGGGTTATGGGAGCAGTTCTTC.

CDR3 nucleotides: TGTGCCTGGAGTCTGGGACTCGCCCCACAAGAGACCCAGTACTTC. Translating gives CAWSLGLAPQETQYF. V is TRBV30 and J is TRBJ2-5, with D possibly being TRBD2 (6 bases). Germline V gene data show CDR1 as GTSNPN and CDR2 as SVGIG (reference sequence). The CDR3 is 15 amino acids. The V end lost 2 bases, the J end lost 2 bases, and 15 bases lay between the germline ends.

This clone was observed a handful of times. The rearrangement links TRBV11-3 to TRBJ2-1; TRBD2 agrees at 10 bases. This CDR3 is 15 amino acids long. Germline V gene lookup returns CDR1 SGHNT and CDR2 YENEEA. Trimming removed 1 base from V and 13 bases from J; junction bases left unmatched: 10. The CDR3 DNA sequence: TGTGCCAGCAGCTTAGGGCCAGCGGGGGGGCCTCGACAGTTCTTC. Amino acid sequence: CASSLGPAGGPRQFF. Based on the CDR3 plus reference TRBV11-3 and TRBJ2-1, the full variable domain is EAGVVQSPRYKIIEKKQPVAFWCNPISGHNTLYWYLQNLGQGPELLIRYENEEAVDDSQLPKDRFSAERLKGVDSTLKIQPAELGDSAVYLCASSLGPAGGPRQFFGPGTRLTVL.

The chain combines TRBV7-8 with TRBJ2-3; 11 bases agree with TRBD2. The V segment lost 2 bases and the J segment 0 bases; nucleotides outside the gene matches: 7. CDR1 and CDR2 from the germline V gene are SGHVS and FQNEAQ. The CDR3 runs to 18 residues. This CDR3 is CASSLNLAGGLSTDTQYF. Written as DNA, the CDR3 is TGTGCCAGCAGCTTAAATCTAGCGGGGGGCCTTAGCACAGATACGCAGTATTTT. Drawing the rest from reference TRBV7-8 and TRBJ2-3, the complete variable domain is GAGVSQSPRYKVAKRGQDVALRCDPISGHVSLFWYQQALGQGPEFLTYFQNEAQLDKSGLPSDRFFAERPEGSVSTLKIQRTQQEDSAVYLCASSLNLAGGLSTDTQYFGPGTRLTVL.

The rearrangement links TRBV7-6 to TRBJ1-3; D might be TRBD1 (5 bases). The CDR3 has 15 residues. V was cut by 3 bases and J by 0 bases, with 9 bases left in between. Germline lookup yields CDR1 SGHVS and CDR2 FNYEAQ. CDR3 loop: CASSLIDSSGNTIYF. DNA of the CDR3: TGTGCCAGCAGCTTGATAGACAGCTCTGGAAACACCATATATTTT.

Turning to this clone: Additional DNA sequences in this sample encode the identical CDR3. This rearrangement joins TRBV28 to TRBJ2-5; maybe TRBD1 (5 bases). Germline V gene sequence: CDR1 MDHEN, CDR2 SYDVKM. Trimming pared 9 bases from V and 1 base from J, leaving 12 bases between. The CDR3 loop spans 13 amino acids. CDR3 DNA sequence: TGTGCCAGTTACAGGATAGCCCAAGAGACCCAGTACTTC. Residues: CASYRIAQETQYF. The full variable domain, in which reference TRBV28 and TRBJ2-5 provide the parts outside the CDR3, is DVKVTQSSRYLVKRTGEKVFLECVQDMDHENMFWYRQDPGLGLRLIYFSYDVKMKEKGDIPEGYSVSREKKERFSLILESASTNQTSMYLCASYRIAQETQYFGPGTRLLVL.

The chain couples TRBV27 to TRBJ2-7; 11 bases are a match to TRBD2. CDR1 is MNHEY, CDR2 SMNVEV, per germline (reference sequence). This CDR3 region has 17 residues. V was pared by 0 bases and J by 3 bases, with 7 bases of the junction left unmatched. The CDR3 sequence is CASSLSRPGLAVYEQYF. The CDR3 coding sequence is TGTGCCAGCAGTTTATCGAGGCCGGGACTAGCGGTCTACGAGCAGTACTTC.